Below, 9 T cell receptor beta chains from the same sample are listed, as sequenced in a study of CD4 T cells in relation to SARS-CoV-2 and coronaviruses. What these receptors recognize is not known. The data were produced by immunoSEQ multiplex PCR, yet TCRdb's version contains in-frame clones alone and is incomplete. The sample includes roughly 45,000 clones, over 75% of them seen just once. Sequenced sample: naive CD4+ T cells from PBMCs, cultured in vitro. Indicated subset: naive CD4+ T cells isolated by negative enrichment. These receptors all stem from an adult with COVID-19.

The chain carries TRBV5-4 and TRBJ2-1; D perhaps matches TRBD2 (6 bases). V lost 0 bases, J lost 0 bases, and 7 bases lay in between. Germline CDR1 is SGHNT and CDR2 is YYREEE (reference sequence). This CDR3 has 15 amino acids. The CDR3 DNA follows: TGTGCCAGCAGCTTGGGCGGGAACTCCTACAATGAGCAGTTCTTC. Its protein is CASSLGGNSYNEQFF.

This chain uses TRBV28 with TRBJ1-1; D possibly corresponds to TRBD1 (5 bases). The V end lost 0 bases, the J end lost 1 base, and 18 bases lay between the germline ends. Germline V gene lookup returns CDR1 MDHEN and CDR2 SYDVKM. The CDR3 loop spans 18 amino acids. CDR3 region: CASSLWAGSARANTEAFF. CDR3 DNA: TGTGCCAGCAGTTTATGGGCAGGGTCTGCGCGGGCGAACACTGAAGCTTTCTTT.

This clone was observed a few times. This rearrangement joins TRBV9 to TRBJ1-5; D possibly corresponds to TRBD1 (6 bases). V was shortened by 0 bases and J by 6 bases, with 13 bases between the two germline ends. In germline, CDR1 is SGDLS, CDR2 YYNGEE. The CDR3 sequence is 15 residues long. Here the CDR3 reads CASSVDPGVGQPQHF. CDR3 DNA sequence: TGTGCCAGCAGCGTAGACCCAGGGGTGGGTCAGCCCCAGCATTTT. Filled out from reference TRBV9 and TRBJ1-5, the complete variable domain reads DSGVTQTPKHLITATGQRVTLRCSPRSGDLSVYWYQQSLDQGLQFLIQYYNGEERAKGNILERFSAQQFPDLHSELNLSSLELGDSALYFCASSVDPGVGQPQHFGDGTRLSIL.

The chain employs TRBV30 and TRBJ1-2, with TRBD1 matching 7 bases. Germline V gives CDR1 GTSNPN, CDR2 SVGIG (reference sequence). Unmatched junction bases numbered 8, after V lost 0 bases and J lost 1 base. The CDR3 length is 16 residues. CDR3 residues: CAWSVRAGQYNYGYTF. CDR3 in DNA: TGTGCCTGGAGTGTAAGAGCGGGACAGTATAACTATGGCTACACCTTC.

This sequence joins TRBV5-1 and TRBJ2-5; D gene uncertain. Trimming removed 2 bases from V and 2 bases from J, with 10 bases in between. The CDR3 runs 14 residues. CDR1 is SGHRS and CDR2 is YFSETQ in the germline V gene. The CDR3 spells CASSFRRSQETQYF. CDR3 nucleotides: TGCGCCAGCAGCTTTCGACGGTCACAAGAGACCCAGTACTTC.

The CDR3 nucleotides are TGTGCCAGCAGCTCTTGGCAGGGGGCTCTCAATGAGCAGTTCTTC. It translates to CASSSWQGALNEQFF. The chain is built from TRBV5-8 and TRBJ2-1; 8 bases are shared with TRBD1. The CDR3 is 15 amino acids. CDR1 and CDR2 from the germline V gene are SGHTS and YDEGEE. With 3 bases clipped from V and 6 bases from J, the junction kept 8 bases outside the gene matches.

The J gene is TRBJ2-5, the V gene TRBV27; 15 bases line up with TRBD2. V was pared by 4 bases and J by 5 bases, with 8 bases of the junction left unmatched. Germline assignment: CDR1 MNHEY and CDR2 SMNVEV (reference sequence). The CDR3 sequence is 17 residues long. The CDR3 sequence is CASSYSGTSGRWETQYF. CDR3 nucleotides: TGTGCCAGCAGTTACTCCGGGACTAGCGGGAGGTGGGAGACCCAGTACTTC.

This clone was counted only a few times. The chain has TRBV4-1 and TRBJ1-1, with D possibly being TRBD1 (6 bases). Germline CDR1 reads MGHRA; CDR2 reads YSYEKL. CDR3 length equals 15 residues. V was trimmed by 0 bases and J by 5 bases, leaving 13 bases between them. This chain's CDR3 is CASSQDRAGATEAFF. The CDR3 DNA follows: TGCGCCAGCAGCCAAGATAGGGCAGGGGCAACTGAAGCTTTCTTT.

The table lists this clone with a count of one. CDR3 DNA sequence: TGTGCCAGCAGTTCCGTGGCTGAAGCTTTCTTT. Protein sequence: CASSSVAEAFF. The genes are TRBV2 and TRBJ1-1; D not resolved. Trimming took off 5 bases at V and 6 bases at J, with 7 bases between the two ends. The CDR3 length is 11 residues. CDR1 SNHLY and CDR2 FYNNEI come from the germline V gene.